This entry features one TCR beta chain sequence. This clonotype was counted ten times or more. No antigen is known for it. Qualities for individual bases were not recorded, and no much larger clone is one base off. Stable Graves' hyperthyroidism was defined as no progression to ophthalmopathy during 18 months of follow-up. The hyperthyroidism patients were between 18 and 65 years old and newly diagnosed, with a disease duration of less than 2 months. Patients with uncontrolled infections, other autoimmune diseases, pregnancy or lactation were excluded. Diagnoses were based on clinical symptoms, serum thyroxine and TRAb, thyroid ultrasound and orbital computed tomography. PBMCs were separated from 8 to 10 ml of fresh peripheral blood using Ficoll-Paque density gradient centrifugation. Trizol reagent was used to extract total RNA, and RNA quality was then checked on an Agilent 2100 Bioanalyzer. The TCR beta CDR3 regions were amplified from the RNA transcripts. For the first round of RT-PCR on the TCR CDR3, the HTBI primer set was used together with the Qiagen OneStep RT-PCR kit. Libraries were constructed in a second round of multiplex PCR, after which size selection and purification were performed. The libraries were sequenced on an Illumina HiSeq2000 using paired-end 100 bp reads. As for the authors' bioinformatics: SOAPnuke was used to process the raw data, throwing out any read that contained adapters or uncalled bases, had a mean Phred below 15, or lacked an exact constant-primer or identifier match. High-quality paired reads were merged using COPE v1.2.5, and each unique nucleotide sequence was defined as a clonotype. MiTCR v1.1 was used to align the clonotypes against IMGT TRBV, TRBD and TRBJ reference segments. Analysis was restricted to V-J combinations with a frequency above 0.0001, which covered over 98% of repertoires. The TCS score was defined as the ratio of F50 (clonal expansion) to E x V (chaos), calculated using BLOSUM62-based TCRdist between CDR3 peptides within each V-J. Welch's t-statistics and random forest reduced 500 to 650 V-J features to around 14, which were used in a naive Bayes classifier (R e1071). Starting from the raw public reads, TCRdb applied fastp trimming at Q25, assembled clones with MiXCR and retained in-frame beta chains. Each entry merges the rows of one CDR3 protein and shows their most common DNA and genes. TCRdb, not the authors, supplied the V and J calls. The sample contains 370,000 or so distinct CDR3 sequences, approximately 25% of them found a single time. Together, the top ten hold 73% of the sample.

The sample originates from a study of T cells in Graves' hyperthyroidism and ophthalmopathy (dated by TCRdb to about 2019). Regarding the study in general: Peripheral blood was sampled at the time of initial diagnosis, prior to any treatment. To identify distinguishing TCR V-J signatures, a discovery cohort of around 100 patients was used, comprising some 45 with Graves' ophthalmopathy and around 60 with stable Graves' hyperthyroidism. The paper describes TCR Vbeta CDR3 sequencing of 120 to 150 peripheral blood samples, made up of around 41 ophthalmopathy patients, more than 70 hyperthyroidism patients and 17 progressor patients. Once sampling was done, hyperthyroidism patients were given methimazole at a starting dose of 30 mg daily, whereas ophthalmopathy patients were given high-dose intravenous methylprednisolone. The approximately 100 discovery patients were randomly divided into training and test sets at a 7:3 ratio. Thyroid tissue and blood T-cell repertoires from more than 5 Graves' hyperthyroidism patients were also compared in the study. Whether ophthalmopathy could be predicted prospectively was tested in an independent validation cohort made up of under 20 hyperthyroidism patients plus 17 patients who later progressed to ophthalmopathy.

The investigation overall reported the following: In cross-validation, a model built on a 13 V-J signature told ophthalmopathy apart from stable hyperthyroidism with 85% to 90% sensitivity and around 83% specificity, and in testing the same model reached 80%/75%. Sample size was not statistically predetermined, and investigators were not blinded to group allocation. During validation, the model predicted progression to ophthalmopathy a median of approximately 6.5 months ahead of onset, with 70.59% sensitivity and roughly 75% specificity. Most expanded thyroid clonotypes (frequency above 0.001) were also detected in blood, a finding suggesting that blood repertoires may reflect thyroid immune responses.

Counted from cysteine to phenylalanine, this CDR3 has 18 amino acids. The only DNA kept is the CDR3, 54 bases in frame from the first base. The germline V end is reduced by 5 bases and the J end by 0 bases; junction bases left unmatched: 10. CDR1 is given as SGHVS and CDR2 as FQNEAQ, both from the germline V gene. The V gene is TRBV7-8 and the J gene is TRBJ2-2; TRBD2 aligns with 9 central bases. The receptor was isolated from a man aged 50-60 years with Graves' hyperthyroidism. Specimen: blood. The nucleotide sequence reads TGTGCCAGCAGCGAACTGATTAGCGGGAGAGCGAACACCGGGGAGCTGTTTTTT. It is translated as CASSELISGRANTGELFF.